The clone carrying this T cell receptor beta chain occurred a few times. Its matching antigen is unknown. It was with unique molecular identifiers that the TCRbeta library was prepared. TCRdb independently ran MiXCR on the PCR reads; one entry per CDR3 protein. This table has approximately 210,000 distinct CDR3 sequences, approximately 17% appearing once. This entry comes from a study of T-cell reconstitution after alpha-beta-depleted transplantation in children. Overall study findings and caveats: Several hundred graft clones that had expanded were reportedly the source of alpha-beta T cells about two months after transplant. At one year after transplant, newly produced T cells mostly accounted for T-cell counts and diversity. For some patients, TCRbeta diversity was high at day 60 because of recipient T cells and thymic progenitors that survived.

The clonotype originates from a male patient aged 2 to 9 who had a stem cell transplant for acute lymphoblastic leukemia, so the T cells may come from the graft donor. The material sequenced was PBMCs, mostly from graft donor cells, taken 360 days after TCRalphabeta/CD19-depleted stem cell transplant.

CDR3: CASSSGPRGTEAFF. CDR3 bases: TGTGCCAGCAGCTCGGGACCAAGAGGGACTGAAGCTTTCTTT. The rearrangement joins TRBV7-9 to TRBJ1-1, with D possibly TRBD1 on 5 matching bases. From germline, CDR1 is SEHNR and CDR2 FQNEAQ (reference sequence). Trimming removed 4 bases at V and 5 bases at J, with 14 bases between. The CDR3 consists of 14 residues.